The 18 T cell receptor beta chains reported below all come from one sample, sequenced in a study of siplizumab effects on memory and regulatory T cells. Some clones are missing from TCRdb's copy, which holds only in-frame ones; the method was immunoSEQ multiplex PCR. The sample has 75,000 to 100,000 clones, 90% to 95% seen once. Sequences were obtained from non-Treg CD4+ T cells sorted from blood. The receptors were gathered from a human donor in good health.

CDR3 in amino acids: CASSEGYQDTQYF. Written as DNA, the CDR3 is TGTGCCAGCAGTGAAGGCTACCAAGATACGCAGTATTTT. This chain connects TRBV2 to TRBJ2-3; D is ambiguous. Trimming shortened V by 1 base and J by 5 bases, and 7 bases separated the two germline ends. Germline V lookup: CDR1 SNHLY, CDR2 FYNNEI. This CDR3 region has 13 residues.

Remarks on this clone: Other DNA sequences of this sample code for an identical CDR3. The chain couples TRBV30 to TRBJ1-5; D call uncertain. This CDR3 is built from 13 residues. The germline gives CDR1 GTSNPN, CDR2 SVGIG (reference sequence). V dropped 1 base and J dropped 4 bases, with 8 bases sitting between them. CDR3 bases: TGTGCCTGGAGTGGGGGAGCGAATCAGCCCCAGCATTTT. Amino acid sequence: CAWSGGANQPQHF.

CDR3 nucleotides: TGTGCCAGCAGCTTGGGGCAGGGGAAGTATCAGCCCCAGCATTTT. The encoded protein is CASSLGQGKYQPQHF. This chain uses TRBV5-8 with TRBJ1-5, with D perhaps TRBD1 (6 bases). Germline CDR1 SGHTS, CDR2 YDEGEE. The CDR3 length is 15 residues. V was shortened by 0 bases and J by 5 bases, with 12 bases between the two germline ends.

V gene TRBV6-5 combines with J gene TRBJ2-7; TRBD2 aligns across 7 bases. Germline lookup yields CDR1 MNHEY and CDR2 SVGAGI. This CDR3 comprises 16 residues. V was pared by 0 bases and J by 3 bases, with 8 bases of the junction left unmatched. CDR3 sequence: CASSYSMAASGYEQYF. The CDR3, as DNA: TGTGCCAGCAGTTACTCGATGGCGGCTAGCGGCTACGAGCAGTACTTC.

The chain recombines TRBV7-9 with TRBJ2-3; 7 nucleotides agree with TRBD2. CDR3 length: 14 residues. CDR1 SEHNR and CDR2 FQNEAQ come from the germline V gene (reference sequence). With V trimmed by 3 bases and J by 6 bases, 6 bases remained unmatched. Written as DNA, the CDR3 is TGTGCCAGCAGCTTCGGCGGGAGTTTTGATACGCAGTATTTT. Its protein is CASSFGGSFDTQYF.

The rearrangement links TRBV15 to TRBJ2-1; 14 bases map to TRBD2. CDR1 and CDR2 from the germline V gene are LNHNV and YYDKDF (reference sequence). V shed 6 bases, J shed 9 bases, and the junction held 10 bases outside the gene matches. This CDR3 comprises 16 residues. The CDR3 DNA follows: TGTGCCACCAGTACACCGGGACTAGCGGGAGTTAGTGAGCAGTTCTTC. Its translation: CATSTPGLAGVSEQFF.

The chain recombines TRBV27 with TRBJ1-4, with 7 bases lining up with TRBD1. J gave up 3 bases and V 7 bases, and 5 bases lay outside the gene matches. The CDR3 has 14 residues. The germline CDR1 and CDR2 sequences are MNHEY and SMNVEV (reference sequence). CDR3 protein: CASKPGGPNEKLFF. CDR3 nucleotides: TGTGCCAGCAAACCAGGGGGACCTAATGAAAAACTGTTTTTT.

The J gene is TRBJ2-7, the V gene TRBV6-5, with 9 bases identical to TRBD2. Per germline, CDR1 MNHEY and CDR2 SVGAGI. V lost 5 bases to trimming and J lost 2 bases; unmatched junction nucleotides: 7. The CDR3 sequence is 15 residues long. The CDR3 sequence: CASSNIAGETYEQYF. CDR3 DNA: TGTGCCAGCAGTAACATAGCGGGAGAGACCTACGAGCAGTACTTC.

This clone has only one observation. The rearrangement uses TRBV15 and TRBJ2-5, with 13 bases matching TRBD2. V gave up 4 bases and J gave up 4 bases; unmatched junction bases: 6. The V gene's germline CDR1 is LNHNV and CDR2 YYDKDF (reference sequence). CDR3 length: 16 residues. The CDR3 nucleotides read TGTGCCACCAGCACTAGACTAGCGGGAGGAACAGAGACCCAGTACTTC. This encodes CATSTRLAGGTETQYF.

V usage is TRBV5-4 and J usage is TRBJ1-1, with TRBD1 matching over 11 bases. The V segment lost 4 bases and the J segment 8 bases; nucleotides outside the gene matches: 7. The CDR3 extends over 14 amino acids. CDR1 and CDR2 (germline): SGHNT, YYREEE (reference sequence). The CDR3 bases are TGTGCCAGCAGCGTGGTAGGGACAGGGGGGGAAGCTTTCTTT. It translates to CASSVVGTGGEAFF.

The chain couples TRBV6-5 to TRBJ2-2; weak D call: TRBD1 (6 bases). Germline values: CDR1 MNHEY, CDR2 SVGAGI. This CDR3 contains 14 residues. V lost 4 bases and J lost 4, with 10 bases in between. The CDR3 sequence: CASSSGHRTGELFF. CDR3 in DNA: TGTGCCAGCAGTTCGGGACATCGCACCGGGGAGCTGTTTTTT.

In this sample, this clone turned up once. J is TRBJ2-5 and V is TRBV19; 12 bases line up with TRBD2. J was trimmed by 6 bases and V by 7 bases; bases with no gene match: 9. This CDR3 contains 15 residues. Per the germline V gene, CDR1 is LNHDA and CDR2 is SQIVND (reference sequence). The CDR3 is CASTPTSGSAKTQYF. DNA for the CDR3: TGTGCCAGTACTCCGACTAGCGGGAGTGCGAAGACCCAGTACTTC. Full variable domain (rest looked up from reference TRBV19 and TRBJ2-5): DGGITQSPKYLFRKEGQNVTLSCEQNLNHDAMYWYRQDPGQGLRLIYYSQIVNDFQKGDIAEGYSVSREKKESFPLTVTSAQKNPTAFYLCASTPTSGSAKTQYFGPGTRLLVL.

The rearrangement uses TRBV30 and TRBJ2-3; D tentatively fits TRBD1 or TRBD2 (5 bases each). CDR1 is GTSNPN and CDR2 is SVGIG in the germline V gene (reference sequence). Trimming took 8 bases from V and 2 from J, leaving 17 bases between them. CDR3 size: 14 residues. CDR3 loop: CAGYGARTTDTQYF. As DNA, the CDR3 is TGTGCCGGGTACGGGGCGAGAACCACAGATACGCAGTATTTT.

This chain connects TRBV5-1 to TRBJ2-7; 7 bases match TRBD2. The junction had 8 bases not matched to a gene; V was cut back by 4 bases and J by 1 base. The CDR3 runs 15 residues. Germline values: CDR1 SGHRS, CDR2 YFSETQ. CDR3 coding DNA: TGCGCCAGCAGCGGGGGGAGGGACCTTTCCTACGAGCAGTACTTC. Its translation is CASSGGRDLSYEQYF.

The chain combines TRBV7-9 with TRBJ1-1, with unresolved D. Trimming cost V 3 bases and J 8 bases, with 13 bases left between them. Germline V gene data show CDR1 as SEHNR and CDR2 as FQNEAQ (reference sequence). The CDR3 has 13 amino acids. The CDR3 protein is CASSFQVTAEAFF. The CDR3 coding sequence is TGTGCCAGCAGCTTCCAGGTAACTGCCGAAGCTTTCTTT.

This clone was detected only once. The V call is TRBV5-1, the J call TRBJ2-6; D not certain. Per germline, CDR1 SGHRS and CDR2 YFSETQ. V was clipped by 1 base and J by 2 bases, with 1 base between them. The CDR3 is 13 residues long. The CDR3 region has the DNA TGCGCCAGCAGCTTGCCTGGGGCCAACGTCCTGACTTTC. Amino acid sequence: CASSLPGANVLTF.

V is TRBV19 and J is TRBJ1-2; D gene unclear. The CDR3 sequence is 12 residues long. Germline V lookup: CDR1 LNHDA, CDR2 SQIVND (reference sequence). V lost 6 bases and J 8 bases, leaving 13 bases between the germline ends. This chain's CDR3 is CASRRTAEGYTF. The DNA for the CDR3 is TGTGCCAGTAGACGGACCGCGGAAGGCTACACCTTC.

The V and J genes are TRBV30 and TRBJ1-5; no clear D. Trimming took 1 base from V and 3 from J, leaving 7 bases between them. Per germline, CDR1 GTSNPN and CDR2 SVGIG (reference sequence). This CDR3 comprises 13 residues. The CDR3 nucleotides read TGTGCCTGGAGTGAAAACATCAATCAGCCCCAGCATTTT. Encoded protein: CAWSENINQPQHF.